This T cell receptor (beta chain) emerged from a study of T cell responses to AZD1222 COVID-19 vaccine. Whole-study findings and limits: It was only after the peak T cell response that any repertoires were sampled. Reportedly, close to half of spike-specific TCRs are directed against unmutated variant regions. Clonal diversity was possibly underestimated, and white British individuals and females predominated among donors.

This CDR3 is 15 amino acids long. CDR1 is MNHEY and CDR2 is SVGAGI in the germline V gene. The ends lost 5 bases at V and 8 bases at J; junction bases unmatched: 14. About this clone itself: Its antigen is undetermined.

Profiling relied on immunoSEQ multiplex PCR, and the TCRdb table lists in-frame clones only, not all of them. Of fewer than 110,000 clones listed, nearly 90% are singletons. Second doses were pooled across both intervals (about 4 or about 12 weeks). J is TRBJ1-2 and V is TRBV6-5, with 7 bases that match TRBD1. This sequence originates from an adult who received the AZD1222 COVID-19 vaccine. Here the sequenced sample was peripheral blood, taken 28 days after the second AZD1222 dose. This chain's CDR3 is CASSPQTGYPLGYTF. CDR3 bases: TGTGCCAGCAGTCCCCAGACAGGGTATCCGCTCGGCTACACCTTC.